The 28 T cell receptor beta chains reported below all come from one sample, sequenced in a study of blood T cell repertoires in COVID-19. The repertoire was sequenced with immunoSEQ multiplex PCR; TCRdb's copy has only in-frame clones and lacks some. The repertoire holds 200,000 to 250,000 clones, around nine tenths seen once, with 1.5% to 2% in the top ten. The specimen was peripheral blood. The receptors derive from a woman aged 60 to 75 who had recovered from COVID-19.

The chain employs TRBV7-2 and TRBJ2-2, with D possibly being TRBD1 (5 bases). In germline, CDR1 is SGHTA, CDR2 FQGNSA. The V and J ends lost 5 bases and 4 bases respectively, with 14 bases between them. This CDR3 contains 15 residues. In DNA form, the CDR3 reads TGTGCCAGCAGCCCCCAGGGATCAGGCACCGGGGAGCTGTTTTTT. Translated: CASSPQGSGTGELFF. Drawing the rest from reference TRBV7-2 and TRBJ2-2, the complete variable domain is GAGVSQSPSNKVTEKGKDVELRCDPISGHTALYWYRQSLGQGLEFLIYFQGNSAPDKSGLPSDRFSAERTGGSVSTLTIQRTQQEDSAVYLCASSPQGSGTGELFFGEGSRLTVL.

The CDR3 DNA follows: TGTGCCAGTAGTGGCCGACAAGACACGGCGACAGATACGCAGTATTTT. Translating it yields CASSGRQDTATDTQYF. This chain uses TRBV19 with TRBJ2-3; no clear D gene. V was cut by 5 bases and J by 3 bases, with 18 bases left in between. CDR1 is LNHDA and CDR2 is SQIVND in the germline V gene (reference sequence). The CDR3 extends over 16 amino acids.

The chain carries TRBV6-4 and TRBJ2-7, with TRBD1 matching over 7 bases. The ends lost 3 bases at V and 5 bases at J; junction bases unmatched: 1. CDR1 is MRHNA, CDR2 SNTAGT, per germline. This CDR3 is built from 12 residues. Written as DNA, the CDR3 is TGTGCCAGCAGTGATGACAGGGACGAGCAGTACTTC. It codes for CASSDDRDEQYF.

CDR3: CASSPQGTVSGYTF. Written as DNA, the CDR3 is TGTGCCAGCAGCCCACAGGGTACTGTCTCTGGCTACACCTTC. The J gene is TRBJ1-2, the V gene TRBV11-2; D possibly corresponds to TRBD1 (6 bases). Germline V gene lookup returns CDR1 SGHAT and CDR2 FQNNGV. CDR3 length: 14 amino acids. V lost 5 bases to trimming and J lost 7 bases, with 17 bases between them.

A single count supports this clone. The chain joins TRBV5-1 to TRBJ1-6; 7 bases match TRBD1. Germline V lookup: CDR1 SGHRS, CDR2 YFSETQ. This CDR3 has 15 amino acids. Unmatched junction bases numbered 4, after V lost 4 bases and J lost 3 bases. CDR3 coding DNA: TGCGCCAGCAGCCAGGACAGGAACTATAATTCACCCCTCCACTTT. It specifies CASSQDRNYNSPLHF.

The chain recombines TRBV5-6 with TRBJ2-5, with TRBD2 matching over 9 bases. V trimming: 4 bases; J trimming: 4 bases; junction bases outside the gene matches: 5. Germline V gene sequence: CDR1 SGHDT, CDR2 YYEEEE. The CDR3 runs 14 residues. The CDR3 nucleotides are TGTGCCAGCAGCAATAGCGGGGGATCAGAGACCCAGTACTTC. The encoded protein is CASSNSGGSETQYF.

This clone was seen only a few times. This chain uses TRBV2 with TRBJ2-2; 9 nucleotides agree with TRBD1. The CDR3 is 16 residues long. CDR1 SNHLY and CDR2 FYNNEI come from the germline V gene. J lost 4 bases, V lost 6 bases, and 9 bases had no gene match. CDR3 amino acids: CASRGGGQGFTGELFF. The CDR3 bases are TGTGCCAGCAGAGGAGGGGGACAGGGCTTCACCGGGGAGCTGTTTTTT.

V and J are TRBV12-3 or TRBV12-4 and TRBJ1-4; D gene uncertain. The V end lost 5 bases, the J end lost 7 bases, and 5 bases lay between the germline ends. This CDR3 is 11 amino acids long. The CDR3 bases are TGTGCCAGCAGTGAGGTTGAAAAACTGTTTTTT. This sequence encodes CASSEVEKLFF.

This chain connects TRBV9 to TRBJ1-1; 10 bases map to TRBD1. The V gene end was trimmed by 4 bases and the J gene end by 1 base; junction bases not matched to a gene: 7. CDR3 size: 16 residues. Germline CDR1 and CDR2: SGDLS and YYNGEE. Here the CDR3 reads CASSLRTGGKNTEAFF. The CDR3 DNA reads TGTGCCAGCAGCCTCCGGACAGGGGGGAAGAACACTGAAGCTTTCTTT.

This chain uses TRBV19 with TRBJ2-2, with 8 bases fitting TRBD1. The V and J ends lost 5 bases and 4 bases, in that order; junction bases with no gene match: 6. There are 15 residues in the CDR3. CDR1 is LNHDA and CDR2 is SQIVND in the germline V gene (reference sequence). CDR3 sequence reads: CASSLTGVATGELFF. The CDR3 DNA reads TGTGCCAGTAGTTTGACAGGGGTCGCCACCGGGGAGCTGTTTTTT. Variable domain in full (rest from reference TRBV19 and TRBJ2-2): DGGITQSPKYLFRKEGQNVTLSCEQNLNHDAMYWYRQDPGQGLRLIYYSQIVNDFQKGDIAEGYSVSREKKESFPLTVTSAQKNPTAFYLCASSLTGVATGELFFGEGSRLTVL.

V and J are TRBV7-9 and TRBJ2-2, with 7 positions matching TRBD1. The CDR3 length is 14 residues. Trimming cost V 3 bases and J 7 bases; bases outside gene matches: 5. CDR1 and CDR2 from the germline V gene are SEHNR and FQNEAQ (reference sequence). CDR3 DNA: TGTGCCAGCAGCTTGGCGACAGGGCACGGGGAGCTGTTTTTT. Protein product: CASSLATGHGELFF.

This chain uses TRBV14 with TRBJ1-6; D is unresolved. V was pared by 0 bases and J by 8 bases, with 8 bases between. Looked up from germline, CDR1 is SGHDN and CDR2 is FVKESK. The CDR3 loop spans 14 amino acids. CDR3 amino acids: CASSQEMRDSPLHF. CDR3 coding DNA: TGTGCCAGCAGCCAAGAAATGCGGGATTCACCCCTCCACTTT.

The J gene is TRBJ2-5, the V gene TRBV11-2; 7 bases match TRBD2. Germline V CDR1 and CDR2: SGHAT, FQNNGV. CDR3 length equals 15 residues. V was pared by 5 bases and J by 2 bases, with 8 bases of the junction left unmatched. CDR3 region: CASSPFAGVQETQYF. The CDR3 DNA follows: TGTGCCAGCAGCCCGTTTGCGGGGGTTCAAGAGACCCAGTACTTC.

The J gene is TRBJ2-5, the V gene TRBV29-1, with D perhaps assigned TRBD1 or TRBD2 (6 bases each). Germline CDR1 reads SQVTM; CDR2 reads ANQGSEA. The CDR3 length is 11 residues. V was cut by 7 bases and J by 4 bases, with 10 bases left in between. CDR3 DNA: TGCAGCGCGGGGGCAGGAGAGACCCAGTACTTC. As protein: CSAGAGETQYF.

Only one count was recorded for this clone. V gene TRBV27 combines with J gene TRBJ2-1, with D possibly matching TRBD2 (6 bases). Germline assignment: CDR1 MNHEY and CDR2 SMNVEV (reference sequence). The CDR3 extends over 14 amino acids. The V gene lost 2 bases and the J gene lost 7 bases, with 12 bases spanning the gap. The CDR3 DNA sequence: TGTGCCAGCAGTTTACTTACGGGGAGGAATGAGCAGTTCTTC. Protein sequence: CASSLLTGRNEQFF.

V is TRBV2 and J is TRBJ1-2; D not certain. The CDR3 contains 13 residues. CDR1 and CDR2 from the germline V gene are SNHLY and FYNNEI. The ends were cut back, 1 base at V and 3 bases at J, with 6 bases in the middle. CDR3 sequence (DNA): TGTGCCAGCAGTGAAGGTAGAGACTATGGCTACACCTTC. This translates into CASSEGRDYGYTF.

The chain combines TRBV5-1 with TRBJ1-3, with D perhaps matching TRBD1 (5 bases). Trimming removed 1 base at V and 2 bases at J, with 19 bases between. CDR1 SGHRS and CDR2 YFSETQ come from the germline V gene. The CDR3 covers 18 residues. CDR3 DNA sequence: TGCGCCAGCAGCTTGTCCTGGGCAGGGTCATACGCTGGAAACACCATATATTTT. It encodes CASSLSWAGSYAGNTIYF.

Details on this clone: Relative to the germline gene, one junction end is altered; a read error may explain this. The rearrangement uses TRBV4-1 and TRBJ2-7; 10 bases align to TRBD1. The CDR3 length is 16 residues. Germline V gene sequence: CDR1 MGHRA, CDR2 YSYEKL. For the CDR3, the DNA is TGCGCCAGCAGCGGGGGATGGGGGGACAGGGGACCTGATGAGGACTTC. Amino acids: CASSGGWGDRGPDEDF.

This clone was seen only a few times. The CDR3 coding sequence is TGTGCCAGCAGTTTCCTCACTAGCGGGGAGTTCACAGATACGCAGTATTTT. As protein: CASSFLTSGEFTDTQYF. V usage is TRBV27 and J usage is TRBJ2-3, with TRBD2 matching 10 bases. V lost 3 bases and J lost 2; bases outside the gene matches: 8. Germline CDR1 reads MNHEY; CDR2 reads SMNVEV (reference sequence). The CDR3 covers 17 residues.

This chain uses TRBV6-2 or TRBV6-3 with TRBJ2-1; 10 positions match TRBD2. CDR1 and CDR2 from the germline V gene are MNHEY and SVGEGT. V lost 0 bases and J lost 0; bases outside the gene matches: 11. The CDR3 is 20 residues long. The CDR3, as DNA: TGTGCCAGCAGTTACTCGTTAGAGCGGGGGGGACTAAGCTCCTACAATGAGCAGTTCTTC. Translating it yields CASSYSLERGGLSSYNEQFF.

This chain connects TRBV12-1 to TRBJ1-1; the table's D call of TRBD1 was not tested on the DNA. TRBV12-1 is shown as a pseudogene. This CDR3 is built from 13 residues. CDR3 sequence (DNA): TGTGCCAGCAGCTTTCAGGGGGACACTGAAGCTTTCTTT. Residues: CASSFQGDTEAFF.

The chain has TRBV5-1 and TRBJ1-5; 7 bases are a match to TRBD1. CDR3 length equals 16 residues. After removal of 3 bases from V and 1 base from J, the junction contained 7 bases not matched to a gene. Germline CDR1 and CDR2: SGHRS and YFSETQ. The CDR3 DNA sequence: TGCGCCAGCAGCTCCGAGCCAGGGGGAAGCAATCAGCCCCAGCATTTT. Protein sequence: CASSSEPGGSNQPQHF. The full variable domain, with the rest looked up from reference TRBV5-1 and TRBJ1-5, is KAGVTQTPRYLIKTRGQQVTLSCSPISGHRSVSWYQQTPGQGLQFLFEYFSETQRNKGNFPGRFSGRQFSNSRSEMNVSTLELGDSALYLCASSSEPGGSNQPQHFGDGTRLSIL.

The chain carries TRBV11-2 and TRBJ1-1; maybe TRBD1 (6 bases). Germline CDR1 reads SGHAT; CDR2 reads FQNNGV. V lost 6 bases, J lost 2 bases, and 16 bases lay in between. There are 15 residues in the CDR3. CDR3 nucleotides: TGTGCCAGCAGATACACCCGTGGGACAAACACTGAAGCTTTCTTT. Protein sequence: CASRYTRGTNTEAFF.

V is TRBV9 and J is TRBJ1-2, with D tentatively TRBD1 (5 bases). The CDR3 is made up of 14 amino acids. CDR1 SGDLS and CDR2 YYNGEE come from the germline V gene. Trimming shortened V by 0 bases and J by 8 bases, and 14 bases separated the two germline ends. The CDR3 DNA reads TGTGCCAGCAGCGTAGAGATCGGGGGTCAGGGCTACACCTTC. Translating gives CASSVEIGGQGYTF.

The V call is TRBV7-9, the J call TRBJ1-5; 9 nucleotides line up with TRBD1. With V trimmed by 2 bases and J by 5 bases, 4 bases remained unmatched. This CDR3 contains 15 residues. Per the germline V gene, CDR1 is SEHNR and CDR2 is FQNEAQ (reference sequence). The CDR3 sequence is CASSLNGQGYQPQHF. The CDR3 DNA is TGTGCCAGCAGCTTAAACGGACAGGGGTATCAGCCCCAGCATTTT.

As DNA, the CDR3 is TGTGCCAGCAGCAGAGGACAGGGGGCCTACGAGCAGTACTTC. It encodes CASSRGQGAYEQYF. The chain joins TRBV11-2 to TRBJ2-7, with 10 bases matching TRBD1. V lost 5 bases and J lost 2; bases outside the gene matches: 3. Per the germline V gene, CDR1 is SGHAT and CDR2 is FQNNGV. The CDR3 totals 14 residues.

V gene TRBV5-1 combines with J gene TRBJ2-2; no reliable D call. This CDR3 region has 18 residues. V was trimmed by 4 bases and J by 2 bases, leaving 21 bases between them. Germline V lookup: CDR1 SGHRS, CDR2 YFSETQ. CDR3 protein: CASSKSSPNRANTGELFF. CDR3 sequence (DNA): TGCGCCAGCAGCAAGTCTTCTCCTAACAGAGCTAACACCGGGGAGCTGTTTTTT.

This sequence joins TRBV5-1 and TRBJ1-3, with D possibly matching TRBD1 (6 bases). The V gene lost 0 bases and the J gene lost 2 bases, with 9 bases spanning the gap. Germline values: CDR1 SGHRS, CDR2 YFSETQ. This CDR3 region has 15 residues. CDR3 residues: CASSLEGVTGNTIYF. The DNA for the CDR3 is TGCGCCAGCAGCTTGGAGGGGGTCACTGGAAACACCATATATTTT.